The 10 T cell receptor beta chains presented below share a single source sample, sequenced in a study of blood T cell repertoires in COVID-19. Profiling relied on immunoSEQ multiplex PCR, and the TCRdb table lists in-frame clones only, not all of them. Here the sample spans fewer than 350,000 clones, 86% being singletons. The material sequenced was peripheral blood. Receptors originate from a woman aged 30 to 39 with COVID-19, enrolled during active disease.

The chain is built from TRBV10-2 and TRBJ2-1, with TRBD2 matching over 12 bases. Losses at the gene ends were 1 base for V and 7 bases for J; bases not matched to a gene: 2. The CDR3 covers 15 residues. Germline V gene lookup returns CDR1 WSHSY and CDR2 SAAADI. Here the CDR3 reads CASSEWGTSGNEQFF. The CDR3 nucleotides are TGCGCCAGCAGTGAGTGGGGGACTAGCGGGAATGAGCAGTTCTTC.

This chain connects TRBV19 to TRBJ2-5; 8 bases line up with TRBD2. V was pared by 2 bases and J by 2 bases, with 4 bases of the junction left unmatched. This CDR3 contains 15 residues. Germline CDR1 is LNHDA and CDR2 is SQIVND (reference sequence). In DNA, the CDR3 is TGTGCCAGTAGTATAATTCCGGGGGGGCAAGAGACCCAGTACTTC. It codes for CASSIIPGGQETQYF.

The chain links TRBV2 to TRBJ2-7, with 10 bases identical to TRBD1. This CDR3 is 14 amino acids long. The V and J ends lost 6 bases and 4 bases, in that order; junction bases with no gene match: 6. Germline V gene data show CDR1 as SNHLY and CDR2 as FYNNEI. The CDR3 region has the DNA TGTGCCAGCAGAGAGGACAGGGGGAGTTACGAGCAGTACTTC. It specifies CASREDRGSYEQYF.

J is TRBJ1-6 and V is TRBV6-5; TRBD1 matches 7 bases. Germline CDR1 MNHEY, CDR2 SVGAGI. The CDR3 covers 15 residues. After removal of 7 bases from V and 1 base from J, the junction contained 4 bases not matched to a gene. The CDR3 here is CASTPDRSYNSPLHF. DNA of the CDR3: TGTGCCAGCACCCCGGACAGGTCCTATAATTCACCCCTCCACTTT.

This clone was counted once. The chain recombines TRBV18 with TRBJ2-1, with D hard to call. The CDR3 covers 15 residues. In germline, CDR1 is KGHSH, CDR2 LQKENI. The V gene lost 0 bases and the J gene lost 5 bases, with 11 bases spanning the gap. Here the CDR3 reads CASSPPALLHNEQFF. The CDR3 coding sequence is TGTGCCAGCTCACCACCGGCTCTTCTCCACAATGAGCAGTTCTTC.

The count of this clone is one. The chain combines TRBV2 with TRBJ1-1; D remains ambiguous. The CDR3 contains 13 residues. The germline gives CDR1 SNHLY, CDR2 FYNNEI. V dropped 10 bases and J dropped 4 bases, with 16 bases sitting between them. The CDR3 loop is CATQGYRGTEAFF. CDR3 sequence (DNA): TGTGCCACCCAAGGTTATCGGGGCACTGAAGCTTTCTTT.

The CDR3 sequence: CASSEAPGSYEQYF. DNA for the CDR3: TGTGCCAGCAGTGAAGCTCCTGGGAGCTACGAGCAGTACTTC. V is TRBV6-1 and J is TRBJ2-7; a weak D match, TRBD2 (5 bases). V lost 0 bases and J 3 bases, leaving 9 bases between the germline ends. This CDR3 is built from 14 residues. Germline CDR1 is MNHNS and CDR2 is SASEGT.

J is TRBJ2-7 and V is TRBV6-5; the match to TRBD1 covers 8 bases. The CDR3 sequence is 13 residues long. Losses at the gene ends were 8 bases for V and 5 bases for J; bases not matched to a gene: 8. Germline V gene data show CDR1 as MNHEY and CDR2 as SVGAGI. CDR3: CASSGQGLHEQYF. The CDR3 nucleotides are TGTGCCAGCTCCGGACAGGGTCTACACGAGCAGTACTTC.

V usage is TRBV18 and J usage is TRBJ2-1, with 16 positions matching TRBD2. This CDR3 is 18 amino acids long. Unmatched junction bases numbered 7, after V lost 5 bases and J lost 3 bases. Germline V gene sequence: CDR1 KGHSH, CDR2 LQKENI. The CDR3 here is CASSSGTSGGAGYNEQFF. The CDR3 coding sequence is TGTGCCAGCTCATCCGGGACTAGCGGGGGGGCAGGCTACAATGAGCAGTTCTTC.

CDR3 sequence (DNA): TGTGCCAGCGAGCGGGGGGCGGGGCAGCCCCAGCATTTT. Encoded protein: CASERGAGQPQHF. This chain connects TRBV6-5 to TRBJ1-5; possible D gene TRBD1, 6 bases. Trimming took 8 bases from V and 7 from J, leaving 15 bases between them. The V gene's germline CDR1 is MNHEY and CDR2 SVGAGI. This CDR3 has 13 amino acids.